The clone carrying this T cell receptor (beta chain) was found many times. What it binds is unknown. The source of the sample is a study of T cells in Graves' hyperthyroidism and ophthalmopathy. About the research overall: Peripheral blood was acquired at first diagnosis, ahead of any therapy whatsoever.

General observations from the study: Within blood appeared most thyroid clonotypes that had expanded above 0.001. Onset of ophthalmopathy came a median approximately 6.8 months after the model predicted it.

TCR beta CDR3 regions were amplified from RNA. The TCR CDR3 was amplified in a first-round RT-PCR using the HTBI primer set. TCRdb recomputed calls from the multiplex PCR reads with MiXCR, one row per CDR3 protein. The table has some 440,000 distinct CDR3 sequences, 15% to 19% seen once. The CDR3 contains 14 residues. Germline CDR1 and CDR2: LGHDT and YNNKEL (reference sequence). V dropped 0 bases and J dropped 6 bases, with 10 bases sitting between them. Sequenced material: blood. This sequence originates from a woman aged 18-35 years with Graves' hyperthyroidism. The rearrangement uses TRBV3-1 and TRBJ2-3; no clear D. CDR3 bases: TGTGCCAGCAGCCAAGACGTTGTCGGCGATACGCAGTATTTT. Protein sequence: CASSQDVVGDTQYF.